The next 8 T cell receptor beta chains were all read from a single sample in a study of T cells in Graves' hyperthyroidism and ophthalmopathy. Amplified regions were TCR beta CDR3 sequences from RNA transcripts. A first-round RT-PCR of the TCR CDR3 used the HTBI primer set. TCRdb called the multiplex PCR reads again in MiXCR, with one record for every CDR3 protein. The repertoire holds approximately 510,000 distinct CDR3 sequences, with around 20% as singletons. The sequencing input was blood. These receptor sequences come from a young man with Graves' hyperthyroidism.

This clonotype has a count of ten or more. A read error is possible here, since a much larger clone lies one base away. The gene calls are TRBV2 and TRBJ1-1, with unresolved D. The CDR3 runs to 13 residues. The V gene's germline CDR1 is SNHLY and CDR2 FYNNEI. CDR3 residues: CAGSVEKNTEAFF. CDR3 bases: TGTGCCGGCAGTGTCGAGAAGAACACTGAAGCTTTCTTT.

This clonotype was recorded at least ten times. This rearrangement joins TRBV6-1 to TRBJ1-1, with D maybe TRBD1 (5 bases). Germline V gene lookup returns CDR1 MNHNS and CDR2 SASEGT. Between the trimmed V and J ends, which lost 4 bases and 3 bases, there was a span of 18 bases. The CDR3 is 16 amino acids. The CDR3 nucleotides are TGTGCCAGCAGTGGCCTGAGGGCAGGGCGTGACACTGAAGCTTTCTTT. It encodes CASSGLRAGRDTEAFF.

This clonotype came up many times. The chain joins TRBV27 to TRBJ2-7; 10 bases are shared with TRBD1. The CDR3 loop spans 16 amino acids. Germline V gives CDR1 MNHEY, CDR2 SMNVEV (reference sequence). After removal of 2 bases from V and 4 bases from J, the junction contained 8 bases not matched to a gene. CDR3 nucleotide sequence: TGTGCCAGCAGTTTAGATTTCGACAGGGGGCGGTACGAGCAGTACTTC. This codes for CASSLDFDRGRYEQYF.

This chain links TRBV6-1 with TRBJ1-2; TRBD1 might be the D (6 bases). The germline CDR1 and CDR2 sequences are MNHNS and SASEGT. This CDR3 has 15 amino acids. The V and J ends lost 4 bases and 4 bases respectively, with 16 bases between them. This chain's CDR3 is CASSVVHREIYGYTF. Here the CDR3 DNA reads TGTGCCAGCAGTGTTGTTCACAGGGAGATCTATGGCTACACCTTC.

The table lists this clonotype with many counts. Sequence at one end of the junction differs from germline and may be a read error. The chain couples TRBV11-2 to TRBJ1-1; possible D gene TRBD1, 5 bases. Per the germline V gene, CDR1 is SGHAT and CDR2 is FQNNGV. There are 15 residues in the CDR3. The CDR3 is CASNLVGGMNTEAFF. CDR3 DNA: TGTGCCAGCAACTTAGTGGGGGGGATGAACACTGAAGCTTTCTTT.

The chain employs TRBV27 and TRBJ1-6; TRBD1 is a possible D gene (5 bases). This CDR3 comprises 14 residues. V was trimmed by 2 bases and J by 10 bases, leaving 12 bases between them. Germline CDR1 and CDR2: MNHEY and SMNVEV (reference sequence). The chain's CDR3 is CASSLRGRRSPLHF. The CDR3 nucleotides read TGTGCCAGCAGTTTAAGGGGTCGTCGATCACCCCTCCACTTT.

This clonotype was observed many times. The V and J genes are TRBV7-2 and TRBJ1-1; tentatively, D is TRBD1 (5 bases). The CDR3 spans 16 residues. Germline assignment: CDR1 SGHTA and CDR2 FQGNSA. V lost 0 bases and J lost 1, with 12 bases in between. The CDR3 region is CASSLAFSGQNTEAFF. DNA for the CDR3: TGTGCCAGCAGCTTAGCGTTCTCCGGACAGAACACTGAAGCTTTCTTT.

At least ten counts were recorded for this clonotype. This chain links TRBV28 with TRBJ1-5; 7 bases are a match to TRBD1. V trimming: 6 bases; J trimming: 5 bases; junction bases outside the gene matches: 10. This CDR3 spans 15 amino acids. CDR1 is MDHEN and CDR2 is SYDVKM in the germline V gene. The CDR3: CASRNTGRGHQPQHF. The CDR3 coding sequence is TGTGCCAGCAGAAATACAGGGAGGGGGCATCAGCCCCAGCATTTT.